This T cell receptor beta chain emerged from a study of T cells expressing NK-cell markers. The overall study: All TCR beta repertoires analysed originated from sorted CD3+CD56+NKG2C+, CD3+CD56+NKG2C- and CD3+CD56-NKG2C+ T cells. The study sequenced eight donors, seven HCMV-seropositive and one seronegative.

TCRdb re-called the 5' RACE reads and shows each CDR3 protein once, DNA omitted. This sample contains approximately 550,000 distinct CDR3 sequences. The CDR3 loop spans 12 amino acids. Germline V lookup: CDR1 LGHDT, CDR2 YNNKEL (reference sequence). V and J are TRBV3-1 and TRBJ2-3; TCRdb's D gene call, TRBD1, goes unchecked for lack of DNA. Sequences were obtained from blood T cells: a sorted CD56 or NKG2C T cell subset, CD4+ or CD8+ T cells, or bulk PBMC T cells (not recorded which). The receptor was isolated from a man aged 18 to 30 in good health. This CDR3 reads CASSHTPNTQYF.